These 32 T cell receptor beta chains were sequenced from one sample in a study of cytomegalovirus exposure and HLA in healthy donors. The PCR used 60 Vbeta and 13 Jbeta primers. TCRdb's table, derived via immunoSEQ multiplex PCR, lists solely in-frame clones and lacks some. The table lists roughly 140,000 clones, about 78% of them singletons, with 2.5% to 3.5% in the top ten. The sequencing input was PBMCs. All receptors derive from a male donor in good health and CMV-seronegative.

The genes are TRBV27 and TRBJ2-7; tentatively, D is TRBD2 (6 bases). Germline CDR1 MNHEY, CDR2 SMNVEV (reference sequence). This CDR3 region has 15 residues. Trimming removed 6 bases from V and 4 bases from J, with 19 bases in between. CDR3 sequence reads: CASSLRTEEGYEQYF. CDR3 DNA: TGTGCCAGCAGCCTAAGGACGGAGGAGGGGTACGAGCAGTACTTC.

The V call is TRBV27, the J call TRBJ2-2; TRBD1 matches 8 bases. The CDR3 runs 16 residues. Germline CDR1 and CDR2: MNHEY and SMNVEV (reference sequence). Losses at the gene ends were 2 bases for V and 0 bases for J; bases not matched to a gene: 2. The CDR3 DNA reads TGTGCCAGCAGTTTAGTACAGGGGGCGAACACCGGGGAGCTGTTTTTT. Protein product: CASSLVQGANTGELFF.

This clone appeared a single time. Other nucleotide sequences from this sample produce the same CDR3. J is TRBJ2-2 and V is TRBV30; TRBD2 aligns across 12 bases. J lost 6 bases, V lost 3 bases, and 11 bases had no gene match. The germline V gene has CDR1 GTSNPN and CDR2 SVGIG (reference sequence). This CDR3 contains 17 residues. This CDR3 reads CAWRVEWTSGEAGELFF. The DNA of the CDR3 is TGTGCCTGGAGAGTCGAGTGGACTAGCGGGGAGGCCGGGGAGCTGTTTTTT.

The chain couples TRBV5-6 to TRBJ1-2; 7 bases align to TRBD1. The CDR3 totals 14 residues. Germline assignment: CDR1 SGHDT and CDR2 YYEEEE. Trimming removed 4 bases from V and 2 bases from J; junction bases left unmatched: 5. CDR3 in DNA: TGTGCCAGCAGCCAGACAGGGAGCAACTATGGCTACACCTTC. This gives the protein CASSQTGSNYGYTF.

The table lists this clone with a few counts. V usage is TRBV5-1 and J usage is TRBJ2-5; perhaps TRBD2 as D (6 bases). The CDR3 extends over 16 amino acids. V was pared by 4 bases and J by 5 bases, with 21 bases between. The germline V gene has CDR1 SGHRS and CDR2 YFSETQ. The CDR3 DNA sequence: TGCGCCAGCAGCCTGGGGGGTTTCGGGGGATCGGAGACCCAGTACTTC. It is translated as CASSLGGFGGSETQYF.

This chain joins TRBV6-1 and TRBJ1-5, with TRBD1 matching 9 bases. CDR1 is MNHNS, CDR2 SASEGT, per germline. This CDR3 has 15 amino acids. Trimming at V came to 8 bases and at J to 6 bases, leaving 11 bases not matched to a gene. The CDR3 spells CASAERQGVGQPQHF. For the CDR3, the DNA is TGTGCCAGCGCAGAGCGACAGGGGGTAGGTCAGCCCCAGCATTTT.

Comment on this clone: One end of the junction does not line up with germline, which may come from a read error. The chain employs TRBV7-9 and TRBJ2-2; TRBD2 aligns across 11 bases. In germline, CDR1 is SEHNR, CDR2 FQNEAQ (reference sequence). The length of the CDR3 is 17 residues. CDR3: CSSSTTTSGSFTGELFF. The CDR3 nucleotides read TGTTCCAGCAGCACCACCACTAGCGGGAGCTTCACCGGGGAGCTGTTTTTT.

The chain uses TRBV29-1 and TRBJ2-3; TRBD2 is a possible D gene (6 bases). Germline V gene lookup returns CDR1 SQVTM and CDR2 ANQGSEA. The V and J ends lost 5 bases and 0 bases respectively, with 12 bases between them. There are 14 residues in the CDR3. CDR3 coding DNA: TGCAGCGTTAGGACTACGTCTAGCACAGATACGCAGTATTTT. Residues: CSVRTTSSTDTQYF.

The chain carries TRBV10-1 and TRBJ1-1; 8 bases map to TRBD1. The junction had 2 bases not matched to a gene; V was cut back by 4 bases and J by 4 bases. The CDR3 length is 13 residues. Germline V gene sequence: CDR1 WNHNN, CDR2 SYGVQD (reference sequence). The CDR3 DNA is TGCGCCAGCAGTGGGACAGGGAGCACTGAAGCTTTCTTT. Translation gives CASSGTGSTEAFF.

The chain joins TRBV5-1 to TRBJ2-7; 14 positions match TRBD2. CDR3 length: 17 amino acids. V lost 5 bases, J lost 5 bases, and 12 bases stayed unmatched. CDR1 and CDR2 (germline): SGHRS, YFSETQ. The CDR3 sequence: CASRSDPTSGRANEQYF. CDR3 DNA: TGCGCCAGCAGGTCCGATCCGACTAGCGGGAGGGCCAACGAGCAGTACTTC.

In its sample, this clone was seen once. The J gene is TRBJ2-3, the V gene TRBV10-3, with 11 bases identical to TRBD2. The germline V gene has CDR1 ENHRY and CDR2 SYGVKD. CDR3 size: 15 residues. With 6 bases clipped from V and 1 base from J, the junction kept 3 bases outside the gene matches. The CDR3 reads CAIRGLAVGTDTQYF. The CDR3 bases are TGTGCCATCAGGGGACTAGCGGTAGGCACAGATACGCAGTATTTT.

The rearrangement joins TRBV6-5 to TRBJ2-7; TRBD2 agrees at 8 bases. This CDR3 comprises 13 residues. The germline CDR1 and CDR2 sequences are MNHEY and SVGAGI. Trimming at V came to 6 bases and at J to 0 bases, leaving 1 base not matched to a gene. The CDR3 DNA reads TGTGCCAGCAGACTAGCGGCCTCCTACGAGCAGTACTTC. It codes for CASRLAASYEQYF.

This chain connects TRBV5-1 to TRBJ2-5, with a tentative D call TRBD2 (5 bases). Trimming shortened V by 2 bases and J by 3 bases, and 11 bases separated the two germline ends. Germline V gene data show CDR1 as SGHRS and CDR2 as YFSETQ. The length of the CDR3 is 14 residues. CDR3 in amino acids: CASSFTGNEETQYF. CDR3 nucleotide sequence: TGCGCCAGCAGCTTTACGGGGAATGAAGAGACCCAGTACTTC.

This chain connects TRBV12-2 to TRBJ2-2; the table gives TRBD2 as D, unverified against the DNA. TRBV12-2 corresponds to a pseudogene. CDR3 length equals 14 residues. This chain's CDR3 is CASRPLVWAGELFF. The CDR3 bases are TGTGCAAGTCGCCCCCTAGTCTGGGCCGGGGAGCTGTTTTTT.

This clone was recorded only once. At one end, the junction sequence differs from germline, possibly due to a read error. The rearrangement joins TRBV30 to TRBJ2-1; 14 bases map to TRBD2. Germline assignment: CDR1 GTSNPN and CDR2 SVGIG (reference sequence). This CDR3 contains 13 residues. The CDR3 DNA sequence: TGTGCCTGGAGGGCCACGACTAGCGGGAGGGCGGTCTTC. This encodes CAWRATTSGRAVF.

A note on this clone: The germline gene is not matched at one end of the junction; a read error may be the cause. The chain couples TRBV29-1 to TRBJ1-2; the match to TRBD1 covers 10 bases. CDR1 is SQVTM, CDR2 ANQGSEA, per germline. CDR3 length: 13 residues. The CDR3, as DNA: TGCAGCGCCAGGACAGGGGGGGACTATGGCTACCCCTTC. This gives the protein CSARTGGDYGYPF.

V and J are TRBV27 and TRBJ1-2, with D unresolved. The CDR3 covers 12 residues. CDR1 MNHEY and CDR2 SMNVEV come from the germline V gene (reference sequence). Between the trimmed V and J ends, which lost 6 bases and 6 bases, there was a span of 11 bases. Written as DNA, the CDR3 is TGTGCCAGCAGGGGCAGGTATAATGGCTACACCTTC. Amino acids: CASRGRYNGYTF.

This clone showed up just once. V gene TRBV14 combines with J gene TRBJ1-2, with D unresolved. Germline loops: CDR1 SGHDN, CDR2 FVKESK. The CDR3 runs to 13 residues. Between the trimmed V and J ends, which lost 4 bases and 4 bases, there was a span of 10 bases. Here the CDR3 DNA reads TGTGCCAGCAGCCTGGGCGTTCGCTATGGCTACACCTTC. Protein: CASSLGVRYGYTF.

About this clone: One junction end disagrees with the germline gene, perhaps due to a read error. The V call is TRBV7-9, the J call TRBJ1-3, with D tentatively TRBD1 (6 bases). CDR1 and CDR2 from the germline V gene are SEHNR and FQNEAQ (reference sequence). The CDR3 extends over 14 amino acids. The CDR3 is CSSRWTASGNTIYF. The CDR3 region has the DNA TGTTCCAGCAGGTGGACAGCCTCTGGAAACACCATATATTTT. Full variable domain (missing parts from reference TRBV7-9 and TRBJ1-3): DTGVSQNPRHKITKRGQNVTFRCDPISEHNRLYWYRQTLGQGPEFLTYFQNEAQLEKSRLLSDRFSAERPKGSFSTLEIQRTEQGDSAMYLCSSRWTASGNTIYFGEGSWLTVV.

This chain uses TRBV4-2 with TRBJ1-4, with D maybe TRBD1 (5 bases). The CDR3 has 15 residues. Trimming took 0 bases from V and 4 from J, leaving 9 bases between them. The germline V gene encodes CDR1 LGHNA and CDR2 YNFKEQ. DNA for the CDR3: TGTGCCAGCAGCCAAGATCCAGGGTTTAATGAAAAACTGTTTTTT. It translates to CASSQDPGFNEKLFF.

This chain connects TRBV6-6 to TRBJ1-4; D gene ambiguous. The CDR3 is made up of 12 amino acids. Trimming took 6 bases from V and 12 from J, leaving 14 bases between them. Germline V lookup: CDR1 MNHNY, CDR2 SVGAGI (reference sequence). CDR3 residues: CASSIPREELFF. For the CDR3, the DNA is TGTGCCAGCAGCATACCACGGGAAGAACTGTTTTTT.

In the case of this clone: At one boundary the junction diverges from the germline segment, which might be a read error. V usage is TRBV6-6 and J usage is TRBJ1-2, with 9 positions matching TRBD1. The germline gives CDR1 MNHNY, CDR2 SVGAGI (reference sequence). The CDR3 contains 13 residues. The CDR3 region has the DNA TGTGCCAGCAGTTACTCGAGTCGGGACAGGGCCTCCTTC. It translates to CASSYSSRDRASF.

The V gene is TRBV19, the J gene TRBJ2-2; TRBD2 matches 13 bases. The germline gives CDR1 LNHDA, CDR2 SQIVND (reference sequence). The CDR3 spans 16 residues. Unmatched junction bases numbered 5, after V lost 4 bases and J lost 6 bases. CDR3 protein: CASSTLGTSGAGELFF. The DNA for the CDR3 is TGTGCCAGTAGTACCCTAGGGACTAGCGGGGCCGGGGAGCTGTTTTTT.

The V and J genes are TRBV25-1 and TRBJ2-3, with TRBD2 matching 9 bases. Germline V lookup: CDR1 MGHDK, CDR2 SYGVNS. The ends lost 1 base at V and 1 base at J; junction bases unmatched: 3. The CDR3 sequence is 16 residues long. CDR3 in DNA: TGTGCCAGCAGTGAATTTCGACTAGCGGGCACAGATACGCAGTATTTT. It yields the protein CASSEFRLAGTDTQYF.

This clone was detected only a few times. This chain connects TRBV30 to TRBJ1-2; 9 nucleotides agree with TRBD1. Germline assignment: CDR1 GTSNPN and CDR2 SVGIG (reference sequence). The CDR3 is made up of 16 amino acids. Trimming took 3 bases from V and 0 from J; bases not matched to a gene: 8. Here the CDR3 DNA reads TGTGCCTGGAGCTTCACAGGGGGCCCAGCTAACTATGGCTACACCTTC. This encodes CAWSFTGGPANYGYTF.

The rearrangement links TRBV2 to TRBJ1-1; D unresolved. The CDR3 has 12 residues. V dropped 1 base and J dropped 10 bases, with 10 bases sitting between them. Germline CDR1 and CDR2: SNHLY and FYNNEI. The CDR3 DNA is TGTGCCAGCAGTGAAGAGAACTTCGGAGCTTTCTTT. This encodes CASSEENFGAFF.

This chain links TRBV18 with TRBJ2-5; possible D gene TRBD1, 6 bases. V was cut by 8 bases and J by 1 base, with 17 bases left in between. The CDR3 loop spans 15 amino acids. Germline V gene sequence: CDR1 KGHSH, CDR2 LQKENI. CDR3 region: CASGQSSWSQETQYF. The CDR3 nucleotides read TGTGCCAGCGGACAGTCCTCTTGGTCCCAAGAGACCCAGTACTTC.

This chain joins TRBV7-3 and TRBJ2-7; 9 nucleotides align to TRBD2. The CDR3 spans 15 residues. V was pared by 2 bases and J by 7 bases, with 9 bases of the junction left unmatched. Germline V CDR1 and CDR2: SGHTA, FQGTGA. CDR3 sequence reads: CASSLGGSGSEEQYF. The CDR3 DNA is TGTGCCAGCAGCTTAGGCGGTAGCGGGAGTGAGGAGCAGTACTTC.

The chain joins TRBV6-1 to TRBJ2-7; D might be TRBD1 (6 bases). Trimming stripped 0 bases from V and 5 bases from J, with 17 bases between. The germline gives CDR1 MNHNS, CDR2 SASEGT. The CDR3 consists of 16 residues. DNA of the CDR3: TGTGCCAGCAGTGAAGCGTCGGGACAACTTTACGACGAGCAGTACTTC. This sequence encodes CASSEASGQLYDEQYF.

The chain combines TRBV29-1 with TRBJ2-7; D gene unclear. This CDR3 is 13 amino acids long. The ends were cut back, 3 bases at V and 2 bases at J, with 11 bases in the middle. Per the germline V gene, CDR1 is SQVTM and CDR2 is ANQGSEA. CDR3 loop: CSVENSLTYEQYF. The CDR3 DNA sequence: TGCAGCGTTGAGAACAGCTTGACCTACGAGCAGTACTTC.

Notes on this clone: The junction and the germline gene differ at one end; a read error may be behind it. The chain uses TRBV6-5 and TRBJ2-7; 8 bases are shared with TRBD2. Per the germline V gene, CDR1 is MNHEY and CDR2 is SVGAGI. The CDR3 contains 15 residues. The CDR3 region is CASSYVSGSSYEQYF. The CDR3 coding sequence is TGTGCCAGCAGTTACGTCAGCGGGAGCTCCTATGAGCAGTACTTC.

The rearrangement uses TRBV30 and TRBJ2-4; perhaps TRBD1 as D (5 bases). The CDR3 spans 15 residues. V was trimmed by 5 bases and J by 2 bases, leaving 16 bases between them. CDR1 and CDR2 from the germline V gene are GTSNPN and SVGIG (reference sequence). For the CDR3, the DNA is TGTGCCTGGGGGGCCCTTATAGGCCCCAAAAACATTCAGTACTTC. As protein: CAWGALIGPKNIQYF.